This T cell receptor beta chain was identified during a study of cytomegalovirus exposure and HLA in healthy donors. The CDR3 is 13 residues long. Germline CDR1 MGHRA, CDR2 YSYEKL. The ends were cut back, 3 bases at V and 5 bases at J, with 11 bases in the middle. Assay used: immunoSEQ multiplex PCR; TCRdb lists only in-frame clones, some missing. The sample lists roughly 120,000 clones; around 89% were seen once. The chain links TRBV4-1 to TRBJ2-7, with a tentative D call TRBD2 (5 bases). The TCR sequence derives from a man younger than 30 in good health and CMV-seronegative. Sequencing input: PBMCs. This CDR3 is CASSHPDYHEQYF. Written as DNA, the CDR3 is TGCGCCAGCAGCCACCCCGACTATCACGAGCAGTACTTC.